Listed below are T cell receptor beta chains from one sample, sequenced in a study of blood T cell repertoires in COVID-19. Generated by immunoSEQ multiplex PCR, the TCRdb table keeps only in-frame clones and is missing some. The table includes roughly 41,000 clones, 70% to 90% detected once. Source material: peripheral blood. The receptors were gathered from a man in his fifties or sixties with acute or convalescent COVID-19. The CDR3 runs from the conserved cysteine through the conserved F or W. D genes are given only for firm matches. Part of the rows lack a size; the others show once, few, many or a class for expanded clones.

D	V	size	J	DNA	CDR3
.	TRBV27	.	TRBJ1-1	TGTGCCAGCAGTTTATTAGGGGGCACTGAAGCTTTCTTT	CASSLLGGTEAFF
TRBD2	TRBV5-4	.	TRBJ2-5	TGTGCCAGCAGCTTAGGGACTAGCAAACAAGAGACCCAGTACTTC	CASSLGTSKQETQYF
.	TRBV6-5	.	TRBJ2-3	TGTGCCAGCAGTTACTTTGGGCTGGCAGATACGCAGTATTTT	CASSYFGLADTQYF
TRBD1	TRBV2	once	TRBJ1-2	TGTGCCAGCAGTGAATCCTCCTTACAGGGGGCGAATGGCTACACCTTC	CASSESSLQGANGYTF
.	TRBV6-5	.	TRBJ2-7	TGTGCCAGCAGTTACCGAACAGCCTACGAGCAGTACTTC	CASSYRTAYEQYF
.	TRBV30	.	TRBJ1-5	TGTGCCTGGAGTGTTTCGGGGGGCCAGCCCCAGCATTTT	CAWSVSGGQPQHF
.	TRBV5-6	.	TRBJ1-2	TGTGCCAGCAGCTTACAGGGTGACTATGGCTACACCTTC	CASSLQGDYGYTF
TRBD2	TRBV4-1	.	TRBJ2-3	TGCGCCAGCAGCCAAGAAAGTCAGGTAGCGGGGAACACAGATACGCAGTATTTT	CASSQESQVAGNTDTQYF
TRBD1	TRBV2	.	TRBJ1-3	TGTGCCCAGGGAGGAGGACAGGGGGTAGCCGAAAGCTCTGGAAACACCATATATTTT	CAQGGGQGVAESSGNTIYF
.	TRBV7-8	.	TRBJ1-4	TGTGCCAGCAGCCCAGTCCGGCGGGGATTGAGGTCTAGTGAAAAACTGTTTTTT	CASSPVRRGLRSSEKLFF
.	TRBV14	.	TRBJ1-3	TGTGCCAGCAGCCCTTTGGGCAGGAAAAACACCATATATTTT	CASSPLGRKNTIYF
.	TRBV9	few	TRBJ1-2	TGTGCCAGCAGCGTAGGTTTCTCGGACATTGATGGCTACACCTTC	CASSVGFSDIDGYTF
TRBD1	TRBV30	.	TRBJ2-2	TGTGCCTGGAGTCCACAGGGGTTCGGCGGGGAGCTGTTTTTT	CAWSPQGFGGELFF
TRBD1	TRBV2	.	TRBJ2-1	TGTGCCAGCGAGGGGGCGCGGATCTACAATGAGCAGTTCTTC	CASEGARIYNEQFF
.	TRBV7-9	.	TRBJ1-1	TGTGCCAGCAGCCCAAGACTGGGCACTGAAGCTTTCTTT	CASSPRLGTEAFF
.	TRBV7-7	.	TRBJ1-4	TGTGCTAGCAGCTTGCGGCAGGGGCATAATGAAAAACTGTTTTTT	CASSLRQGHNEKLFF
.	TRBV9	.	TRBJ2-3	TGTGCCAGCAGCGTAGAGGTTAGCCGCACAGATACGCAGTATTTT	CASSVEVSRTDTQYF
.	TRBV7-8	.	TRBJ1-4	TGTGCCAGCAGCTTACGGGGGAGTGCTAATGAAAAACTGTTTTTT	CASSLRGSANEKLFF
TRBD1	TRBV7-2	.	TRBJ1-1	TGTGCCAGCAGCTCCGGGACAGGGGGAGCTGGGGAAGCTTTCTTT	CASSSGTGGAGEAFF
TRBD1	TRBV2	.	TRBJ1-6	TGTGCCAGCACCGGACAGGGAAATCATGATTCACCCCTCCACTTT	CASTGQGNHDSPLHF
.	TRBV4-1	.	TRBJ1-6	TGCGCCAGCAGCCAAGAGGGACAATACGGGTCACCCCTCCACTTT	CASSQEGQYGSPLHF
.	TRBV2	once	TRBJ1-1	TGTGCCAGTTCCGACGGGGTGAAGAACACTGAAGCTTTCTTT	CASSDGVKNTEAFF
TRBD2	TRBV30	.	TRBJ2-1	TGTGCCTGGAGTGTTGTCAAGAGCGGGGGGGCACAGGAGCAGTTCTTC	CAWSVVKSGGAQEQFF